This section outlines one T cell receptor beta chain sequence together with its context. The V segment lost 4 bases and the J segment 4 bases; nucleotides outside the gene matches: 14. Per germline, CDR1 DFQATT and CDR2 SNEGSKA (reference sequence). CDR3 length equals 19 residues. The sample is drawn from a study of T cells after yellow fever vaccination. Synthesis of TCR cDNA relied on 5'RACE template switching, which attached a universal primer site and UMIs. TCRdb reprocessed the 5' RACE reads with MiXCR, giving one entry per CDR3 protein. The sample has more than 300,000 distinct CDR3 sequences, approximately 4% seen once.

The chain has TRBV20-1 and TRBJ2-2; 14 bases agree with TRBD2. This clonotype was sampled from a man younger than 30 who received the YFV17D yellow fever vaccine. The material was PBMCs, obtained 15 days after the yellow fever booster vaccination. DNA of the CDR3: TGCAGTGCTAAGACAGGGCCGGGACTAGCGGGGGAAACCACCGGGGAGCTGTTTTTT. As protein: CSAKTGPGLAGETTGELFF.